Each of the 26 T cell receptor beta chains below was sequenced from the same sample in a study of Graves' ophthalmopathy and Graves' hyperthyroidism (dated by TCRdb to 2017 to 2018). TCRdb records Illumina HiSeq 2000 as the sequencer. TCR beta CDR3 regions were amplified from RNA transcripts for repertoire sequencing. HTBI primers and the Qiagen OneStep RT-PCR kit were used in a first-round RT-PCR, which was followed by a second-round multiplex PCR, size selection and purification. Clones were called with MiXCR by TCRdb after fastp trimmed the public reads at Q25, and only in-frame beta chains were retained. Identical CDR3 protein sequences are pooled into one entry, listed with their most common genes and DNA. The sample table holds roughly 700,000 distinct CDR3 sequences, of which roughly two fifths were seen once. About 40% of the sample comes from the top ten. Sequencing was performed on peripheral blood. These receptors came from an adult man with Graves' ophthalmopathy.

This clonotype showed up just a few times. The rearrangement links TRBV11-2 to TRBJ2-5; weak D call: TRBD2 (6 bases). V was trimmed by 2 bases and J by 3 bases, leaving 13 bases between them. The CDR3 length is 15 residues. The V gene's germline CDR1 is SGHAT and CDR2 FQNNGV. CDR3 bases: TGTGCCAGCAGCTTATCCACTGGCGGGGAAGAGACCCAGTACTTC. Translated, it gives CASSLSTGGEETQYF.

This clonotype occurred many times. As DNA, the CDR3 is TGTGCCAGCAGCTTACAGCTAGCCGGAAACACCATATATTTT. Translating gives CASSLQLAGNTIYF. The chain joins TRBV12-3 or TRBV12-4 to TRBJ1-3, with D unclear. The CDR3 is 14 amino acids. Trimming shortened V by 6 bases and J by 4 bases, and 13 bases separated the two germline ends.

The chain links TRBV9 to TRBJ2-3; D may be TRBD2 (5 bases). V lost 0 bases and J 5 bases, leaving 10 bases between the germline ends. The CDR3 loop spans 14 amino acids. Germline loops: CDR1 SGDLS, CDR2 YYNGEE. CDR3 sequence reads: CASSVGGFIDTQYF. The CDR3 coding sequence is TGTGCCAGCAGCGTAGGAGGGTTCATAGATACGCAGTATTTT.

Ten or more counts support this clonotype. J is TRBJ2-7 and V is TRBV29-1; D remains unclear. The germline CDR1 and CDR2 sequences are SQVTM and ANQGSEA. The CDR3 has 11 residues. Between the trimmed V and J ends, which lost 4 bases and 3 bases, there was a span of 7 bases. In DNA, the CDR3 is TGCAGCGTTGTGATGATCTACGAGCAGTACTTC. Amino acid sequence: CSVVMIYEQYF.

This sequence joins TRBV7-6 and TRBJ1-6; D perhaps matches TRBD1 (6 bases). The CDR3 is made up of 17 amino acids. Germline V gives CDR1 SGHVS, CDR2 FNYEAQ. Trimming left V 2 bases short and J 7 bases short, with 18 bases between. The CDR3 loop reads CASSLSAGGTRNSPLHF. For the CDR3, the DNA is TGTGCCAGCAGCTTATCGGCTGGGGGCACTAGGAATTCACCCCTCCACTTT.

The rearrangement links TRBV4-1 to TRBJ1-5, with D unclear. Trimming pared 0 bases from V and 7 bases from J, leaving 19 bases between. The CDR3 is made up of 17 amino acids. The V gene's germline CDR1 is MGHRA and CDR2 YSYEKL. CDR3 nucleotides: TGCGCCAGCAGCCAAGATTTGGGCAGGCTAGTCAGGCAGCCCCAGCATTTT. This translates into CASSQDLGRLVRQPQHF.

The CDR3 protein is CSARPTGLSNQPQHF. DNA for the CDR3: TGCAGTGCTAGACCGACAGGACTGAGCAATCAGCCCCAGCATTTT. The chain combines TRBV20-1 with TRBJ1-5; D is possibly TRBD1 (6 bases). The CDR3 has 15 amino acids. V lost 2 bases, J lost 1 base, and 12 bases lay in between. Germline values: CDR1 DFQATT, CDR2 SNEGSKA (reference sequence).

In its sample, this clonotype was seen a few times. This chain joins TRBV25-1 and TRBJ2-2, with 7 bases fitting TRBD2. The CDR3 has 17 amino acids. From germline, CDR1 is MGHDK and CDR2 SYGVNS. Trimming at V came to 6 bases and at J to 6 bases, leaving 16 bases not matched to a gene. Here the CDR3 DNA reads TGTGCCAGCAGCTCCCACAGCCGGCGGGAGTTGGCCGGGGAGCTGTTTTTT. This codes for CASSSHSRRELAGELFF.

This sequence joins TRBV19 and TRBJ1-1, with 9 bases that match TRBD1. The length of the CDR3 is 14 residues. Unmatched junction bases numbered 7, after V lost 5 bases and J lost 6 bases. Germline-derived CDR1 and CDR2 are LNHDA and SQIVND (reference sequence). Here the CDR3 reads CASSSQGASAEAFF. CDR3 bases: TGTGCCAGTAGTTCACAGGGGGCGAGCGCTGAAGCTTTCTTT.

V and J are TRBV2 and TRBJ2-5; D may be TRBD1 (6 bases). The ends were cut back, 2 bases at V and 5 bases at J, with 15 bases in the middle. Germline V gene sequence: CDR1 SNHLY, CDR2 FYNNEI. The CDR3 has 15 amino acids. The CDR3 sequence: CASSEWGPSAETQYF. Written as DNA, the CDR3 is TGTGCCAGCAGTGAATGGGGGCCGAGCGCGGAGACCCAGTACTTC.

This clonotype appeared a single time. The CDR3 does not close with the conserved phenylalanine or tryptophan, likely indicating a read error. The DNA is omitted, as the CDR3 cannot be located on it reliably, and the CDR3 follows TCRdb's listing. J is TRBJ1-3 and V is TRBV29-1. CDR1 is SQVTM and CDR2 is ANQGSEA in the germline V gene. Counting both end residues, the CDR3 totals 8 amino acids. This chain's CDR3 is CSFKVANT.

The V call is TRBV25-1, the J call TRBJ2-2, with TRBD1 identical over 12 bases. The CDR3 length is 16 residues. J was trimmed by 5 bases and V by 7 bases; bases with no gene match: 8. Germline assignment: CDR1 MGHDK and CDR2 SYGVNS. CDR3 in DNA: TGTGCCAGCATGAGTAGGGACAGGGGGCAAACCGGGGAGCTGTTTTTT. Protein sequence: CASMSRDRGQTGELFF.

The V gene is TRBV15, the J gene TRBJ1-2, with 12 nucleotides matching TRBD1. This CDR3 is built from 14 residues. Germline V gene sequence: CDR1 LNHNV, CDR2 YYDKDF (reference sequence). V was clipped by 3 bases and J by 8 bases; unmatched bases: 4. The CDR3 bases are TGTGCCACCAGCAGCGTGGGACAGGGGGCCGGCTACACCTTC. This translates into CATSSVGQGAGYTF.

Remarks on this clonotype: This sequence may be a read error, since a much larger clone differs from it by one base. This chain uses TRBV19 with TRBJ1-2; D is ambiguous. The CDR3 is 14 amino acids. CDR1 and CDR2 from the germline V gene are LNHDA and SQIVND (reference sequence). CDR3 in DNA: TGTGCCGGTAGTATCCGGGATCCAACCTATGGCTACACCTTC. Protein sequence: CAGSIRDPTYGYTF.

The V gene is TRBV29-1, the J gene TRBJ2-5, with a possible D match to TRBD1 (6 bases). This CDR3 has 15 amino acids. Trimming removed 7 bases at V and 4 bases at J, with 22 bases between. Germline V gene lookup returns CDR1 SQVTM and CDR2 ANQGSEA. The CDR3 nucleotides read TGCAGCGCCAACGGTGCACAGGGTTCCTCAGAGACCCAGTACTTC. It codes for CSANGAQGSSETQYF.

The chain is built from TRBV6-6 and TRBJ2-7; D is possibly TRBD2 (5 bases). The CDR3 consists of 17 residues. The V end lost 2 bases, the J end lost 0 bases, and 17 bases lay between the germline ends. Germline V gives CDR1 MNHNY, CDR2 SVGAGI (reference sequence). DNA of the CDR3: TGTGCCAGCAGTTACCTCCCACTAGTGACAAGCTCCTACGAGCAGTACTTC. This encodes CASSYLPLVTSSYEQYF.

Of note for this clonotype: A much more abundant neighbour one base away suggests this may be a read error. The genes are TRBV10-3 and TRBJ2-5; 10 positions agree with TRBD2. The CDR3 is 17 amino acids. The V and J ends lost 5 bases and 3 bases, in that order; junction bases with no gene match: 12. Germline-derived CDR1 and CDR2 are ENHRY and SYGVKD. The CDR3 reads CAISQAGGLAGEETQYF. CDR3 nucleotides: TGTGCCATCAGTCAGGCCGGAGGGCTAGCGGGAGAAGAGACCCAGTACTTC.

The chain is built from TRBV12-3 or TRBV12-4 and TRBJ2-2; the D gene is possibly TRBD2 (5 bases). Trimming pared 1 base from V and 5 bases from J, leaving 5 bases between. The CDR3 is made up of 13 amino acids. CDR3 in DNA: TGTGCCAGCAGTTTAGGGGAGACCGGGGAGCTGTTTTTT. Protein: CASSLGETGELFF.

This clonotype turned up a few times. V and J are TRBV6-5 and TRBJ1-1; possible D gene TRBD1, 6 bases. The ends were cut back, 5 bases at V and 0 bases at J, with 10 bases in the middle. This CDR3 comprises 14 residues. Germline values: CDR1 MNHEY, CDR2 SVGAGI. CDR3 bases: TGTGCCAGCAGTCGCACAGGGATGAACACTGAAGCTTTCTTT. Protein: CASSRTGMNTEAFF.

This clonotype has a count of ten or more. The chain has TRBV29-1 and TRBJ1-1; D perhaps matches TRBD1 (5 bases). CDR1 and CDR2 (germline): SQVTM, ANQGSEA. V was pared by 3 bases and J by 1 base, with 12 bases between. The CDR3 length is 14 residues. CDR3 sequence: CSVDGRGTNTEAFF. The CDR3 coding sequence is TGCAGCGTTGATGGAAGGGGTACGAACACTGAAGCTTTCTTT.

This clonotype was observed a few times. The J gene is TRBJ1-1, the V gene TRBV20-1; TRBD1 might be the D (6 bases). The germline V gene has CDR1 DFQATT and CDR2 SNEGSKA (reference sequence). CDR3 length equals 14 residues. The V end was cut by 4 bases, the J end by 2 bases, with 14 bases between. This chain's CDR3 is CSATAGHLNTEAFF. The CDR3 coding sequence is TGCAGTGCTACGGCGGGACACCTAAACACTGAAGCTTTCTTT.

The sample holds many counts of this clonotype. The chain has TRBV10-3 and TRBJ1-1; D uncertain. Germline V CDR1 and CDR2: ENHRY, SYGVKD. V lost 6 bases and J lost 0, with 11 bases in between. The CDR3 is made up of 14 amino acids. The DNA of the CDR3 is TGTGCCATCAGGGCCCGGGAAATGAACACTGAAGCTTTCTTT. It is translated as CAIRAREMNTEAFF.

This chain connects TRBV7-9 to TRBJ1-1; D remains ambiguous. From germline, CDR1 is SEHNR and CDR2 FQNEAQ (reference sequence). V was clipped by 2 bases and J by 7 bases, with 17 bases between them. The CDR3 totals 15 residues. CDR3 loop: CASSLCGVKGIEAFF. CDR3 sequence (DNA): TGTGCCAGCAGCTTATGCGGGGTCAAGGGCATTGAAGCTTTCTTT.

This clonotype appeared many times. The J gene is TRBJ2-7, the V gene TRBV7-2; weak D call: TRBD2 (5 bases). V dropped 6 bases and J dropped 4 bases, with 16 bases sitting between them. This CDR3 comprises 14 residues. Germline values: CDR1 SGHTA, CDR2 FQGNSA. The CDR3 protein is CASRLGGNRYEQYF. The CDR3 DNA reads TGTGCCAGCAGGCTCGGAGGAAACCGATACGAGCAGTACTTC.

On this clonotype itself: This may be a read error: a much more frequent sequence differs by one nucleotide. The chain joins TRBV6-5 to TRBJ1-1; 7 bases are shared with TRBD1. Trimming removed 6 bases from V and 11 bases from J; junction bases left unmatched: 12. Germline CDR1 is MNHEY and CDR2 is SVGAGI. The CDR3 runs to 13 residues. The CDR3 sequence: CASRAGETGHAFF. CDR3 nucleotides: TGTGCCAGCAGAGCGGGGGAGACAGGGCACGCTTTCTTT.

This clonotype was seen a handful of times. The chain carries TRBV2 and TRBJ1-4; D is perhaps TRBD1 (6 bases). CDR1 and CDR2 (germline): SNHLY, FYNNEI. The CDR3 sequence is 15 residues long. Trimming took 6 bases from V and 4 from J, leaving 15 bases between them. CDR3 DNA: TGTGCCAGCAGAACCTCAGGGGCCTTTAATGAAAAACTGTTTTTT. It is translated as CASRTSGAFNEKLFF.